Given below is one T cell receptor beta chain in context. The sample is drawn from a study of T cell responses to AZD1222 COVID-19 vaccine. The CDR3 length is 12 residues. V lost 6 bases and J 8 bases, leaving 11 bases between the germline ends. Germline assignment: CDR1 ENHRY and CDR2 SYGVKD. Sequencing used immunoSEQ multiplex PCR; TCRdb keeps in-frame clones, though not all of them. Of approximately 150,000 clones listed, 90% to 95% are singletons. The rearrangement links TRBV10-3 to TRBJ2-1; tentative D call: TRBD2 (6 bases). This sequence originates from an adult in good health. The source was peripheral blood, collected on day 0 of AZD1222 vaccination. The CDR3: CAIRGGVDEQFF. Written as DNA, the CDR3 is TGTGCCATCAGGGGGGGAGTGGATGAGCAGTTCTTC.